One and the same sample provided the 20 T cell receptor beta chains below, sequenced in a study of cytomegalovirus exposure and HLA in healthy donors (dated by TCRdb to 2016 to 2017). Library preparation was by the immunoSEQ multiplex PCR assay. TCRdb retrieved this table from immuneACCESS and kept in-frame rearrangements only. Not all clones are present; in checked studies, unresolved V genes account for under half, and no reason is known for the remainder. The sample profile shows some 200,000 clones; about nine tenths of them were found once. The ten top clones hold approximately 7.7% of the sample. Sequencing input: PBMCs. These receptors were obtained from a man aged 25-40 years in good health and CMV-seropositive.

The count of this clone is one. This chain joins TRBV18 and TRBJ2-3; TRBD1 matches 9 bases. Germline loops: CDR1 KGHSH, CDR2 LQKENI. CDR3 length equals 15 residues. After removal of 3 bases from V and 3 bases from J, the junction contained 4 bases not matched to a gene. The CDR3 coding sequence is TGTGCCAGCTCACCCGGACAGGGGAGGACAGATACGCAGTATTTT. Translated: CASSPGQGRTDTQYF. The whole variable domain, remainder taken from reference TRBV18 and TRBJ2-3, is NAGVMQNPRHLVRRRGQEARLRCSPMKGHSHVYWYRQLPEEGLKFMVYLQKENIIDESGMPKERFSAEFPKEGPSILRIQQVVRGDSAAYFCASSPGQGRTDTQYFGPGTRLTVL.

The CDR3 region is CASGSAAGETQYF. DNA for the CDR3: TGTGCCAGCGGTAGCGCGGCGGGTGAGACCCAGTACTTC. The genes are TRBV11-3 and TRBJ2-5; D is perhaps TRBD2 (5 bases). The CDR3 is 13 residues long. Germline V gives CDR1 SGHNT, CDR2 YENEEA. V was trimmed by 8 bases and J by 5 bases, leaving 15 bases between them.

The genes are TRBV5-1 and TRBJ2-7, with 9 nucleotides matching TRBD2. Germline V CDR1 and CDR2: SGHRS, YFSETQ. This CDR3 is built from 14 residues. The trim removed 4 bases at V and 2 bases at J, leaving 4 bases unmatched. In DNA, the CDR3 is TGCGCCAGCAGCCAAGGACTAGCGACCTACGAGCAGTACTTC. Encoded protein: CASSQGLATYEQYF.

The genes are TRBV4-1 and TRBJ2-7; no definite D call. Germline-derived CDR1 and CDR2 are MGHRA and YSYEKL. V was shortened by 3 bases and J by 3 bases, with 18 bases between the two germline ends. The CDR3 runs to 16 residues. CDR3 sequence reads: CASSQVGTPGLYEQYF. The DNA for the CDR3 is TGCGCCAGCAGCCAGGTAGGAACACCGGGTCTCTACGAGCAGTACTTC.

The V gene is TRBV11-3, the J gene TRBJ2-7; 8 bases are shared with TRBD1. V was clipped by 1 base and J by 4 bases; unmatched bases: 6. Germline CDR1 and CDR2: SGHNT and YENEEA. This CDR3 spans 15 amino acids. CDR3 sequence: CASSLAPGQGYEQYF. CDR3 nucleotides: TGTGCCAGCAGCTTAGCCCCAGGACAGGGATACGAGCAGTACTTC.

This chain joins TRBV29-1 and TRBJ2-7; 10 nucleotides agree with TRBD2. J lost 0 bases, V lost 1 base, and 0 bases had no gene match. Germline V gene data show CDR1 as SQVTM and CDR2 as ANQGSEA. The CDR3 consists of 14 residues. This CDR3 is CSVEVAGGSYEQYF. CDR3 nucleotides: TGCAGCGTTGAAGTAGCGGGAGGCTCCTACGAGCAGTACTTC.

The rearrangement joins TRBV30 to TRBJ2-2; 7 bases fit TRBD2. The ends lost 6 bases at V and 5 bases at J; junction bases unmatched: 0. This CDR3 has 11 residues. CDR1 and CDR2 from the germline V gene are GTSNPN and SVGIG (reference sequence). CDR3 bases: TGTGCCTGCGGGAGGACCGGGGAGCTGTTTTTT. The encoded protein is CACGRTGELFF.

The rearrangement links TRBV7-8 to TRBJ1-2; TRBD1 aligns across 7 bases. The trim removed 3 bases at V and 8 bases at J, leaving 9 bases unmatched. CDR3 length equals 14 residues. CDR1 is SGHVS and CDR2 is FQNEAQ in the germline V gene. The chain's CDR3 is CASSFGQVTGGYTF. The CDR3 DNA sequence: TGTGCCAGCAGCTTCGGACAGGTCACGGGCGGCTACACCTTC.

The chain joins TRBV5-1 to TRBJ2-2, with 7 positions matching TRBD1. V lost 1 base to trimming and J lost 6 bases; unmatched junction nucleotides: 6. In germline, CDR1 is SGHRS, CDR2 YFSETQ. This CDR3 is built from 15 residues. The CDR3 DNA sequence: TGCGCCAGCAGCTTGAACGACAGGGTGTCCGGGGAGCTGTTTTTT. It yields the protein CASSLNDRVSGELFF. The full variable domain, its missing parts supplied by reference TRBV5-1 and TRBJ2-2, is KAGVTQTPRYLIKTRGQQVTLSCSPISGHRSVSWYQQTPGQGLQFLFEYFSETQRNKGNFPGRFSGRQFSNSRSEMNVSTLELGDSALYLCASSLNDRVSGELFFGEGSRLTVL.

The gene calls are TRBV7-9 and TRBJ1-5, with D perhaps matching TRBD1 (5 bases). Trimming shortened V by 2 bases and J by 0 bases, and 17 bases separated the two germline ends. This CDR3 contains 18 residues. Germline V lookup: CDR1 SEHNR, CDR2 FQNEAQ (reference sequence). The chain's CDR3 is CASSLLRTGDYSNQPQHF. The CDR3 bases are TGTGCCAGCAGCTTACTTAGAACAGGAGACTATAGCAATCAGCCCCAGCATTTT.

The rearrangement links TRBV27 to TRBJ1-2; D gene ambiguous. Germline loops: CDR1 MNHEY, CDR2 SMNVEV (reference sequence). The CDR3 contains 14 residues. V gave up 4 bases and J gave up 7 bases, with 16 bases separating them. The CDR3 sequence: CASSSRVRSGGYTF. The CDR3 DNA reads TGTGCCAGCAGTTCCCGGGTCCGGAGCGGTGGCTACACCTTC.

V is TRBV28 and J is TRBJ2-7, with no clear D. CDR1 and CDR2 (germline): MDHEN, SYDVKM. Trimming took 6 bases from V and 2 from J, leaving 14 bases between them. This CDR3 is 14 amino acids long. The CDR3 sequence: CASSPRLATYEQYF. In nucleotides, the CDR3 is TGTGCCAGCAGCCCGCGGCTTGCGACCTACGAGCAGTACTTC.

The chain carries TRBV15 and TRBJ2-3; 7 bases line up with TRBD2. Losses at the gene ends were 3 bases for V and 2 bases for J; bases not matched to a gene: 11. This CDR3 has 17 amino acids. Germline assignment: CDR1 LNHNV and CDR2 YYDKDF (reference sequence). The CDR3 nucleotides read TGTGCCACCAGCAGTCTGTTTTATAGCGGGTTCACAGATACGCAGTATTTT. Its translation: CATSSLFYSGFTDTQYF.

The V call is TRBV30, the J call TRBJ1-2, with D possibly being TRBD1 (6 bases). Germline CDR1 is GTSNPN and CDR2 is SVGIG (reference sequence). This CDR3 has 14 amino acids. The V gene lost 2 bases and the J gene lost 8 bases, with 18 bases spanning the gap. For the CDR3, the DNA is TGTGCCTGGAGTCGAACTGACAGGTCTGGAGGCTACACCTTC. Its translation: CAWSRTDRSGGYTF.

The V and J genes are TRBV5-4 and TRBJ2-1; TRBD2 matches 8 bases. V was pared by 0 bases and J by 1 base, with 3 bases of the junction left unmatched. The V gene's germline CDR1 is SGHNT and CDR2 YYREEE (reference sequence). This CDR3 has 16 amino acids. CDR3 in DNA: TGTGCCAGCAGCTTGGGAGCGGGGGCTTCCTACAATGAGCAGTTCTTC. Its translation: CASSLGAGASYNEQFF.

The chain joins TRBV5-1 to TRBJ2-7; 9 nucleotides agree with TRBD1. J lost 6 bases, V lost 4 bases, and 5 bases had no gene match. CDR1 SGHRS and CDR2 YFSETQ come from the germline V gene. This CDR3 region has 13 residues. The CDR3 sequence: CASSVSTGGEQYF. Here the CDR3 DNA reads TGCGCCAGCAGCGTATCGACAGGGGGCGAGCAGTACTTC.

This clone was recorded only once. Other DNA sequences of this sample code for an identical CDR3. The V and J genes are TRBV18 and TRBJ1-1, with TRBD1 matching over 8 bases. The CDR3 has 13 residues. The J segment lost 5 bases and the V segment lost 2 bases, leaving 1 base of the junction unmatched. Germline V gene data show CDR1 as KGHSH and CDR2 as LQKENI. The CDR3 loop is CASSPTGGTEAFF. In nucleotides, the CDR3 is TGTGCCAGCTCACCAACAGGGGGTACTGAAGCTTTCTTT.

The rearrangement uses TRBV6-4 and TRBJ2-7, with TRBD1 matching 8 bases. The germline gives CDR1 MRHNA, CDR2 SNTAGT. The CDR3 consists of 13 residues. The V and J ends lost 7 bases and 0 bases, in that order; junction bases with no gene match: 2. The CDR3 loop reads CASKQGASYEQYF. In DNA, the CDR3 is TGTGCCAGCAAGCAGGGGGCCTCCTACGAGCAGTACTTC.

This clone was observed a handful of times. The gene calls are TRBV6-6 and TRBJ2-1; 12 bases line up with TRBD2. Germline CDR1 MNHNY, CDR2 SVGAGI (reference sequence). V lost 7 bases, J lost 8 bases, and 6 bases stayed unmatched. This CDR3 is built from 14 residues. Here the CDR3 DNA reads TGTGCCAGCAAAGGGTCTAGCGGGGGGGATGAGCAGTTCTTC. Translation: CASKGSSGGDEQFF.

DNA for the CDR3: TGTGCCACCAGCAGAGATCTTTTTGAGCAGTTCTTC. It specifies CATSRDLFEQFF. V and J are TRBV15 and TRBJ2-1; no clear D. The CDR3 is 12 residues long. Per germline, CDR1 LNHNV and CDR2 YYDKDF (reference sequence). Deletions cut 0 bases from V and 9 bases from J, with 6 bases between.